These 7 T cell receptor beta chains share one sample of origin, sequenced in a study of cytomegalovirus exposure and HLA in healthy donors. The PCR contained 60 Vbeta and 13 Jbeta primers. Clones were sequenced by immunoSEQ multiplex PCR, and TCRdb holds only the in-frame ones, with some missing. The sample holds some 120,000 clones; roughly 76% are singletons and the top ten take about 13%. Input material: PBMCs. The receptors were gathered from a woman in her sixties in good health and CMV-seropositive.

The chain carries TRBV7-8 and TRBJ1-1, with 9 positions matching TRBD1. The V gene end was trimmed by 2 bases and the J gene end by 5 bases; junction bases not matched to a gene: 9. There are 16 residues in the CDR3. Germline lookup yields CDR1 SGHVS and CDR2 FQNEAQ. The CDR3: CASSLPGQGRSTEAFF. CDR3 coding DNA: TGTGCCAGCAGCTTACCGGGACAGGGTAGATCGACTGAAGCTTTCTTT.

The chain combines TRBV15 with TRBJ2-5, with a tentative D call TRBD2 (5 bases). V was trimmed by 0 bases and J by 4 bases, leaving 15 bases between them. There are 16 residues in the CDR3. CDR1 and CDR2 from the germline V gene are LNHNV and YYDKDF (reference sequence). As DNA, the CDR3 is TGTGCCACCAGCAGAGATTTAGGGTCTGGAGGAGAGACCCAGTACTTC. Encoded protein: CATSRDLGSGGETQYF. Complete variable domain (other parts from reference TRBV15 and TRBJ2-5): DAMVIQNPRYQVTQFGKPVTLSCSQTLNHNVMYWYQQKSSQAPKLLFHYYDKDFNNEADTPDNFQSRRPNTSFCFLDIRSPGLGDTAMYLCATSRDLGSGGETQYFGPGTRLLVL.

The CDR3 coding sequence is TGTGCCTGGAAGGGGGACAGCTCCTACGAGCAGTACTTC. Protein product: CAWKGDSSYEQYF. The chain is built from TRBV30 and TRBJ2-7, with 7 positions matching TRBD1. The CDR3 consists of 13 residues. The germline V gene has CDR1 GTSNPN and CDR2 SVGIG (reference sequence). Unmatched junction bases numbered 3, after V lost 4 bases and J lost 0 bases.

The rearrangement uses TRBV30 and TRBJ2-7; TRBD1 matches 7 bases. The V segment lost 5 bases and the J segment 8 bases; nucleotides outside the gene matches: 6. The CDR3 runs 11 residues. Germline V CDR1 and CDR2: GTSNPN, SVGIG (reference sequence). For the CDR3, the DNA is TGTGCCTGGCTAACAGGGGAAAAGCAGTACTTC. Protein: CAWLTGEKQYF.

This chain uses TRBV7-8 with TRBJ2-2; D unclear. Germline values: CDR1 SGHVS, CDR2 FQNEAQ. The CDR3 covers 16 residues. V lost 1 base and J lost 5, with 14 bases in between. The CDR3 DNA reads as TGTGCCAGCAGCTTAGGAGCTCCAGGCCGAACCGGGGAGCTGTTTTTT. Protein product: CASSLGAPGRTGELFF.

V gene TRBV6-1 combines with J gene TRBJ1-2, with D unclear. The germline V and J ends were trimmed by 3 bases and 5 bases, with 10 bases remaining between them. Germline V gives CDR1 MNHNS, CDR2 SASEGT. The CDR3 contains 13 residues. CDR3 protein: CASSDSTLYGYTF. CDR3 bases: TGTGCCAGCAGTGACTCCACTCTTTATGGCTACACCTTC.

The chain links TRBV5-4 to TRBJ1-5; tentative D call: TRBD1 (5 bases). Trimming took 3 bases from V and 4 from J, leaving 17 bases between them. Germline CDR1 reads SGHNT; CDR2 reads YYREEE (reference sequence). This CDR3 contains 16 residues. CDR3 sequence reads: CASSWGGGGSNQPQHF. The CDR3 coding sequence is TGTGCCAGCAGCTGGGGGGGTGGCGGAAGTAATCAGCCCCAGCATTTT.